This is a list of T cell receptor beta chains from one sample in a study. Each CDR3 protein gets one entry after TCRdb re-called the 5' RACE reads with MiXCR. The sample includes under 45 distinct CDR3 sequences. Sequencing used central memory T cells from blood PBMCs. The origin of the receptors is a male donor with HIV. CDR3s include the opening cysteine and the closing phenylalanine or tryptophan. A D gene is named only where the DNA matches it firmly. Clone size is shown for a subset of rows, as once, few, many or a class of expanded clone.

clone_size: NA; v_call: TRBV10-3; d_call: TRBD1; j_call: TRBJ1-3; cdr3_nt: TGTGCCATCAGTGATACAGGGGCTGGAAACACCATATATTTT; cdr3_aa: CAISDTGAGNTIYF
clone_size: NA; v_call: TRBV7-2; d_call: NA; j_call: TRBJ1-6; cdr3_nt: TGTGCCAGCAGCAACCGACAGAGCCCTTCACCCCTCCACTTT; cdr3_aa: CASSNRQSPSPLHF
clone_size: few; v_call: TRBV18; d_call: NA; j_call: TRBJ2-7; cdr3_nt: TGTGCCAGCTCACCACCGGGCTTCAAAGGTTACGAGCAGTACTTC; cdr3_aa: CASSPPGFKGYEQYF
clone_size: NA; v_call: TRBV5-1; d_call: TRBD2; j_call: TRBJ2-2; cdr3_nt: TGCGCCAGCAGCCCCGGGGGGGAGACCGGGGAGCTGTTTTTT; cdr3_aa: CASSPGGETGELFF
clone_size: few; v_call: TRBV29-1; d_call: NA; j_call: TRBJ2-4; cdr3_nt: TGCAGCGTTGTCGGGAGTGAGACCAAAAACATTCAGTACTTC; cdr3_aa: CSVVGSETKNIQYF
clone_size: NA; v_call: TRBV6-5; d_call: NA; j_call: TRBJ1-1; cdr3_nt: TGTGCCAGCAGTTACTTACAGGAATTCACTGAAGCTTTCTTT; cdr3_aa: CASSYLQEFTEAFF
clone_size: NA; v_call: TRBV2; d_call: TRBD2; j_call: TRBJ2-3; cdr3_nt: TGTGCCAGCAGGCAAACGGCGGGAGCTAGCACAGATACGCAGTATTTT; cdr3_aa: CASRQTAGASTDTQYF
clone_size: NA; v_call: TRBV4-2; d_call: TRBD1; j_call: TRBJ1-1; cdr3_nt: TGTGCCAGCACCCCCAGAGACAGGGAAAACACTGAAGCTTTCTTT; cdr3_aa: CASTPRDRENTEAFF
clone_size: few; v_call: TRBV11-3; d_call: TRBD2; j_call: TRBJ2-3; cdr3_nt: TGTGCCAGCAGCCCTAGCGGGGGTAGCACAGATACGCAGTATTTT; cdr3_aa: CASSPSGGSTDTQYF
clone_size: NA; v_call: TRBV29-1; d_call: NA; j_call: TRBJ2-3; cdr3_nt: TGCAGCGTTGTACATACAGATACGCAGTATTTT; cdr3_aa: CSVVHTDTQYF
clone_size: few; v_call: TRBV9; d_call: NA; j_call: TRBJ1-3; cdr3_nt: TGTGCCAGCAGCGTTGGGGGGGGCCTCTCTGGAAACACCATATATTTT; cdr3_aa: CASSVGGGLSGNTIYF
clone_size: few; v_call: TRBV4-3; d_call: NA; j_call: TRBJ1-1; cdr3_nt: TGCGCCAGCAGCCAACTGGGGGGGCACACTGAAGCTTTCTTT; cdr3_aa: CASSQLGGHTEAFF
clone_size: NA; v_call: TRBV30; d_call: NA; j_call: TRBJ2-2; cdr3_nt: TGTGCCTGGAGTGTATCCGCGAACACCGGGGAGCTGTTTTTT; cdr3_aa: CAWSVSANTGELFF
clone_size: NA; v_call: TRBV30; d_call: TRBD1; j_call: TRBJ1-1; cdr3_nt: TGTGCCTGGAGTACAGGGGGCGCGGGGACTGAAGCTTTCTTT; cdr3_aa: CAWSTGGAGTEAFF
clone_size: once; v_call: TRBV18; d_call: NA; j_call: TRBJ1-1; cdr3_nt: TGTGCCAGCTCACCAGTTACTCAGGAAGCTTTCTTT; cdr3_aa: CASSPVTQEAFF
clone_size: NA; v_call: TRBV11-3; d_call: NA; j_call: TRBJ2-5; cdr3_nt: TGTGCCAGCAGCCCGTTGAGTGACGGGACCCAGTACTTC; cdr3_aa: CASSPLSDGTQYF
clone_size: few; v_call: TRBV7-2; d_call: NA; j_call: TRBJ2-7; cdr3_nt: TGTGCCAGCAGCTTAGTTCAGGCGTCCTACGAGCAGTACTTC; cdr3_aa: CASSLVQASYEQYF
clone_size: NA; v_call: TRBV30; d_call: NA; j_call: TRBJ1-1; cdr3_nt: TGTGCCTGGAGGGAGAGGGGCGCCCAAGGCACTGAAGCTTTCTTT; cdr3_aa: CAWRERGAQGTEAFF